This TCR beta chain was captured in a study of cytomegalovirus exposure and HLA in healthy donors. Study conclusions and caveats: Cytomegalovirus status was reportedly diagnosed by the classifier with high sensitivity and specificity. In vitro checks showed that three CMV-associated chains really do target CMV antigens. A list of approximately 160 TCR beta chains associated with cytomegalovirus was given. In a later analysis, a missense DCLRE1C variant was linked to TCR beta V- and J-gene trimming.

The PCR made use of 60 Vbeta and 13 Jbeta primers. Profiled with immunoSEQ multiplex PCR; TCRdb holds only in-frame clones, not every one. The sample yields about 130,000 clones, 75% to 80% seen once. Comments on this clone: Its matching antigen is unknown.

V trimming: 6 bases; J trimming: 4 bases; junction bases outside the gene matches: 8. CDR3 length: 14 residues. CDR1 and CDR2 (germline): MDHEN, SYDVKM. This clonotype was obtained from a young man in good health and CMV-seronegative. The specimen was PBMCs. The V and J genes are TRBV28 and TRBJ2-7; the match to TRBD1 covers 8 bases. CDR3 protein: CASRPTGVAYEQYF. The CDR3 coding sequence is TGTGCCAGCAGACCGACAGGGGTTGCGTACGAGCAGTACTTC.